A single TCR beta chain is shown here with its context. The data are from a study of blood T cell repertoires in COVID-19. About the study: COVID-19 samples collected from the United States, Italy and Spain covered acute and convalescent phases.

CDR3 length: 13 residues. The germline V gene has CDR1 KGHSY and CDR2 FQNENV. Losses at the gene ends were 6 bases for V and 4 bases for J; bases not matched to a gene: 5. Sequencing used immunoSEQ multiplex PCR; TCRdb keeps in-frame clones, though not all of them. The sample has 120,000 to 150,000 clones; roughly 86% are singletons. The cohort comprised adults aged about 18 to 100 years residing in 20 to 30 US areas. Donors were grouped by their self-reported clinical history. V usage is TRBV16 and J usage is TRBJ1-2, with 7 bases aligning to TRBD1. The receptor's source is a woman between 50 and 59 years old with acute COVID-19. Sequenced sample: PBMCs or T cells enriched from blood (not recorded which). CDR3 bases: TGTGCCAGCAGTCGGGACAGCCTCTATGGCTACACCTTC. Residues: CASSRDSLYGYTF.